The present T cell receptor beta chain was sequenced within a study of T cells in Graves' hyperthyroidism and ophthalmopathy (dated by TCRdb to between 2019 and 2020). For the wider study: Peripheral blood samples were taken at initial diagnosis, before any treatment was given. A discovery cohort of roughly 100 patients, roughly 45 with Graves' ophthalmopathy and roughly 59 with stable Graves' hyperthyroidism, was used to find distinguishing TCR V-J signatures. An independent validation cohort of 18 to 20 hyperthyroidism patients and 15 or so patients who later progressed to ophthalmopathy tested prospective prediction of ophthalmopathy. Thyroid tissue and blood T-cell repertoires from several Graves' hyperthyroidism patients were also compared in the study. The paper reports TCR Vbeta CDR3 sequencing of roughly 140 peripheral blood samples: approximately 41 ophthalmopathy, 70 to 85 hyperthyroidism and around 17 progressor patients. After blood sampling, hyperthyroidism patients were treated with methimazole at a starting dose of 30 mg daily, and ophthalmopathy patients were treated with high-dose intravenous methylprednisolone. The roughly 100 discovery patients were divided at random into training and test sets in a 7:3 ratio.

At least ten counts were recorded for this clonotype. This clone's antigen is unknown. The record has no base qualities; no much larger clone is one base away. TCR beta CDR3 regions were amplified from RNA transcripts. A first-round RT-PCR of the TCR CDR3 used the HTBI primer set with the Qiagen OneStep RT-PCR kit. The libraries were constructed in a second round of multiplex PCR and then size-selected and purified. Sequencing of the libraries was done on an Illumina HiSeq2000 using paired-end 100 bp reads. The study's processing was this. SOAPnuke was used to process the raw data, throwing out any read that contained adapters or uncalled bases, had a mean Phred below 15, or lacked an exact constant-primer or identifier match. COPE v1.2.5 was used to merge the high-quality paired reads, and each unique nucleotide sequence was defined as a clonotype. MiTCR v1.1 was used to align the clonotypes against IMGT TRBV, TRBD and TRBJ reference segments. Analysis was restricted to V-J combinations with a frequency above 0.0001, which covered about 99% of repertoires. A TCS score was defined as the ratio between F50 (clonal expansion) and ExV (chaos), using BLOSUM62-based TCRdist between CDR3 peptides within each V-J. Welch's t-statistics and random forest reduced just over 500 V-J features to some 14, which were used in a naive Bayes classifier (R e1071). The similarity between thyroid and blood repertoires was quantified using the Morisita-Horn index. Clones were called with MiXCR by TCRdb after fastp trimmed the public reads at Q25, and only in-frame beta chains were retained. CDR3 protein sequences are deduplicated, and each keeps its most common genes and DNA. The V and J calls, along with clone size, are taken from TCRdb and not from the paper's own processing. The sample contains fewer than 750,000 distinct CDR3 sequences, 14% to 15% of them found a single time. The ten largest clones represent 4.3% of the sample.

Broader findings and caveats from the paper: No statistical method was used to fix the sample size in advance, and group allocation was not hidden from the investigators. Ophthalmopathy was separated from stable hyperthyroidism by a 13 V-J signature model, with approximately 90% sensitivity and roughly 81% specificity obtained in cross-validation and 80%/75% obtained in testing. In validation, the model predicted progression to ophthalmopathy with roughly 70% sensitivity and roughly 75% specificity, a median of about six months before onset. Most expanded thyroid clonotypes (frequency above 0.001) were also found in blood, which suggests that blood repertoires may mirror thyroid immune responses.

The V end gives up 0 bases and the J end 4 bases, leaving 6 bases in the junction not matched to a gene. The germline V gene gives CDR1 as MNHEY and CDR2 as SVGAGI. The CDR3 starts with the cysteine, ends with the phenylalanine, and has 17 residues. Only the CDR3 part of the read is kept: 51 bases, read in frame from the first base. Ophthalmopathy patients had moderately to severely active disease, with a Clinical Activity Score of 3 or more, a NOSPECS grade of 4 or more, and a disease duration of less than 3 months. Exclusion was applied to patients with uncontrolled infections, other autoimmune diseases, pregnancy or lactation. Diagnoses were established on the basis of clinical symptoms, serum thyroxine and TRAb, thyroid ultrasound, and orbital computed tomography. PBMCs were isolated from approximately 10 ml of fresh peripheral blood by Ficoll-Paque density gradient centrifugation. Trizol reagent was used to extract total RNA, and RNA quality was then checked on an Agilent 2100 Bioanalyzer.

The sequence came from a woman aged 40 to 49 with Graves' ophthalmopathy. The specimen was blood. The chain uses TRBV6-5 and TRBJ1-1, with TRBD1 identical over 12 junction bases. The DNA reads as follows: TGTGCCAGCAGTTACTCAGGGACAGGGGGCTTGGGCACTGAAGCTTTCTTT. This is translated as CASSYSGTGGLGTEAFF.